The rows below give T cell receptor beta chains drawn from one sample of a study of CD8 T cells in ankylosing spondylitis. TCRdb fed the 5' RACE reads into MiXCR, producing one record per CDR3 protein. The sample lists fewer than 200,000 distinct CDR3 sequences; 15% to 20% were seen once. The sequenced sample consisted of blood, either unsorted or a sorted T cell fraction (not recorded which). The source is a male donor with ankylosing spondylitis or in good health (not recorded which). The CDR3 runs from the conserved cysteine through the conserved F or W. D genes are given only for firm matches. A row's size may be missing; if present it is once, few, many or a size class.

j_call | d_call | clone_size | v_call | cdr3_nt | cdr3_aa
TRBJ2-7 | TRBD2 | few | TRBV5-1 | TGCGCTAGCAGCCTAGGGACTAGCTTGTACGAGCAGTACTTC | CASSLGTSLYEQYF
TRBJ2-1 | TRBD2 | few | TRBV6-1 | TGTGCCAGCAGGAGTTCGGGGGGGGTAGGAGGATCCTACAATGAGCAGTTCTTC | CASRSSGGVGGSYNEQFF
TRBJ1-1 | TRBD1 | . | TRBV29-1 | TGCAGCGTTGCCGGGACAGGGTACACTGAAGCTTTCTTT | CSVAGTGYTEAFF
TRBJ1-5 | . | few | TRBV19 | TGTGCCAGTAGTATAGAACGGAGTCAGCCCCAGCATTTT | CASSIERSQPQHF
TRBJ1-1 | . | . | TRBV29-1 | TGCAGCGTGCATGACTCAGCTAACACTGAAGCTTTCTTT | CSVHDSANTEAFF
TRBJ2-1 | . | many | TRBV5-4 | TGTGCCAGCAGCCCGGATCGGGTGTACAATGAGCAGTTCTTC | CASSPDRVYNEQFF
TRBJ2-3 | TRBD1 | few | TRBV20-1 | TGCAGTGCTAGTACCGGGACAGGGGGAGCAGATACGCAGTATTTT | CSASTGTGGADTQYF
TRBJ1-2 | TRBD1 | . | TRBV7-8 | TGTGCCAGCAGCTTAGACGTACAGGGGAACTATGGCTACACCTTC | CASSLDVQGNYGYTF
TRBJ1-3 | . | many | TRBV5-1 | TGCGCCAGCAGCGAGGGACGGTCTGGAAACACCATATATTTT | CASSEGRSGNTIYF
TRBJ1-1 | . | many | TRBV12-3/TRBV12-4 | TGTGCCAGCAGTGCGTTATTTGAAGCTTTCTTT | CASSALFEAFF